This T cell receptor (beta chain) was found in a study of T-cell reconstitution after alpha-beta-depleted transplantation in children. TCRbeta library preparation incorporated unique molecular identifiers. TCRdb reprocessed the PCR reads with MiXCR, giving one entry per CDR3 protein. In the table there are 780,000 or so distinct CDR3 sequences, approximately 15% of which are singletons. Per germline, CDR1 SQVTM and CDR2 ANQGSEA. V lost 6 bases and J lost 5; bases outside the gene matches: 7. CDR3 length: 12 residues. Study-wide findings and caveats: In patients about two months after transplant, alpha-beta T cells reportedly arose from several hundred expanded graft clones. At one year after transplant, newly produced T cells mostly accounted for T-cell counts and diversity.

With regard to this clonotype: Its antigen is currently unknown.

This sample comprised PBMCs, mostly from graft donor cells, obtained 360 days after TCRalphabeta/CD19-depleted stem cell transplant. The source of this sequence is a male patient younger than 18 who had a stem cell transplant for acute lymphoblastic leukemia, so the T cells may come from the graft donor. J is TRBJ2-7 and V is TRBV29-1; 7 nucleotides line up with TRBD1. The DNA for the CDR3 is TGCAGCGTAAGACAGGGTTCTGACGAGCAGTACTTC. It codes for CSVRQGSDEQYF.